Listed below are T cell receptor beta chains from one sample, sequenced in a study of blood T cell repertoires in COVID-19. Measured with immunoSEQ multiplex PCR; TCRdb has only the in-frame clones, and not every one. The table lists roughly 63,000 clones, about 72% of them singletons. The sample consisted of peripheral blood. Every receptor here comes from an older man with acute or convalescent COVID-19. The CDR3 runs from the conserved cysteine through the conserved F or W.

j_call v_call cdr3_aa
TRBJ1-1 TRBV2 CASSEGDRGPEGEAFF
TRBJ1-5 TRBV30 CAWSQPPVGTGGRGNQPQHF
TRBJ2-1 TRBV28 CASSFQTGGFNEQFF
TRBJ2-3 TRBV28 CASTYTGSLTDTQYF
TRBJ2-7 TRBV19 CASSTRTFTYEQYF
TRBJ2-2 TRBV5-1 CASSWGQENTGELFF
TRBJ2-1 TRBV11-3 CASSSRQGKNNEQFF
TRBJ1-1 TRBV6-5 CASSYGDRVTEAFF
TRBJ1-4 TRBV2 CASSQQGAYEKLFF
TRBJ1-1 TRBV28 CASSPEDRAATEAFF
TRBJ2-7 TRBV5-1 CASSLTGTVSSYEQYF
TRBJ2-1 TRBV12-5 CASGFAVWVSERTLDNEQFF
TRBJ1-1 TRBV5-1 CASSLGGTGGMNTEAFF
TRBJ1-4 TRBV24-1 CATSDHTGTGVSGEKLFF
TRBJ2-3 TRBV21-1 CASSKGGLAGCKDTQYF